Listed below are T cell receptor beta chains from one sample, sequenced in a study of shared clonotypes between healthy human individuals. Some clones are missing from TCRdb's copy, which holds only in-frame ones; the method was immunoSEQ multiplex PCR. Among more than 2 million clones, 85% to 95% were seen once, and the ten largest hold 0.9% to 1.3%. The specimen sequenced was naive CD8+ T cells sorted from blood. These TCRs come from a man younger than 35 in good health. CDR3s include the opening cysteine and the closing phenylalanine or tryptophan. Each record gives: clone size, CDR3 length, J gene, V gene, D gene, CDR3 DNA, CDR3 protein. A D gene is named only where the DNA matches it firmly. Expanded clones get a size class; other rows say once, few or many, or leave the size out.

clone_size: .; cdr3_length: 14; j_call: TRBJ1-6; v_call: TRBV9; d_call: .; cdr3_nt: TGTGCCAGCAGCGAACAGGGAAGTAATTCACCCCTCCACTTT; cdr3_aa: CASSEQGSNSPLHF
clone_size: .; cdr3_length: 13; j_call: TRBJ1-2; v_call: TRBV27; d_call: TRBD1; cdr3_nt: TGTGCCAGCAGTCGGACAGGGGGTTATGGCTACACCTTC; cdr3_aa: CASSRTGGYGYTF
clone_size: .; cdr3_length: 15; j_call: TRBJ2-5; v_call: TRBV9; d_call: .; cdr3_nt: TGTGCCAGCAGCGTCGAGGGGACGTCCCAAGAGACCCAGTACTTC; cdr3_aa: CASSVEGTSQETQYF
clone_size: .; cdr3_length: 15; j_call: TRBJ2-7; v_call: TRBV5-1; d_call: TRBD1; cdr3_nt: TGCGCCAGCAGCTTGGCCGGGGACAGGGTTTACGAGCAGTACTTC; cdr3_aa: CASSLAGDRVYEQYF
clone_size: .; cdr3_length: 15; j_call: TRBJ1-4; v_call: TRBV6-1; d_call: TRBD1; cdr3_nt: TGTGCCAGCAGTGAAGCGGGTCCGACAGGGCATAAACTGTTTTTT; cdr3_aa: CASSEAGPTGHKLFF
clone_size: .; cdr3_length: 15; j_call: TRBJ1-2; v_call: TRBV11-2; d_call: .; cdr3_nt: TGTGCCAGCAGCTCGCAAGTTCGGGGGCCACAGGGCTACACCTTC; cdr3_aa: CASSSQVRGPQGYTF
clone_size: .; cdr3_length: 16; j_call: TRBJ2-7; v_call: TRBV5-1; d_call: TRBD2; cdr3_nt: TGCGCCAGCAGCCCTCGGACTAGCGGGAGGGCCTACGAGCAGTACTTC; cdr3_aa: CASSPRTSGRAYEQYF
clone_size: .; cdr3_length: 12; j_call: TRBJ2-2; v_call: TRBV2; d_call: .; cdr3_nt: TGTGCCATAACGGACAGCCCCGGAGAGCTGTTTTTT; cdr3_aa: CAITDSPGELFF
clone_size: .; cdr3_length: 13; j_call: TRBJ2-1; v_call: TRBV6-5; d_call: .; cdr3_nt: TGTGCCAGCAGTCCCCTCTGGGGCAATGAGCAGTTCTTC; cdr3_aa: CASSPLWGNEQFF
clone_size: few; cdr3_length: 14; j_call: TRBJ1-2; v_call: TRBV4-1; d_call: TRBD1; cdr3_nt: TGCGCCAGCAGCCAGGTGGGACAGTACTATGGCTACACCTTC; cdr3_aa: CASSQVGQYYGYTF
clone_size: .; cdr3_length: 13; j_call: TRBJ1-6; v_call: TRBV27; d_call: .; cdr3_nt: TGTGCCAGCAGTTCTCAGGGGAATTCACCCCTCCACTTT; cdr3_aa: CASSSQGNSPLHF
clone_size: .; cdr3_length: 16; j_call: TRBJ2-2; v_call: TRBV4-1; d_call: TRBD1; cdr3_nt: TGCGCCAGCAGCCTCGTAGGACCAGGGGGATCCGGGGAGCTGTTTTTT; cdr3_aa: CASSLVGPGGSGELFF
clone_size: .; cdr3_length: 12; j_call: TRBJ2-2; v_call: TRBV7-9; d_call: .; cdr3_nt: TGTGCCAGCAGCTTAGGTCCCGGGGAGCTGTTTTTT; cdr3_aa: CASSLGPGELFF
clone_size: .; cdr3_length: 14; j_call: TRBJ2-2; v_call: TRBV11-3; d_call: .; cdr3_nt: TGTGCCAGCAGCTTAGAACCCCTGTCCGGGGAGCTGTTTTTT; cdr3_aa: CASSLEPLSGELFF
clone_size: .; cdr3_length: 15; j_call: TRBJ2-7; v_call: TRBV6-5; d_call: TRBD2; cdr3_nt: TGTGCCAGCAGCCAACTAGCGGGGGGGCTCTACGAGCAGTACTTC; cdr3_aa: CASSQLAGGLYEQYF
clone_size: .; cdr3_length: 13; j_call: TRBJ2-1; v_call: TRBV5-6; d_call: .; cdr3_nt: TGTGCCAGCAGCCCCCAGGGCGGCAATGAGCAGTTCTTC; cdr3_aa: CASSPQGGNEQFF
clone_size: .; cdr3_length: 14; j_call: TRBJ1-2; v_call: TRBV7-8; d_call: .; cdr3_nt: TGTGCCAGCAGCTCCTTTCCAACGAACTATGGCTACACCTTC; cdr3_aa: CASSSFPTNYGYTF
clone_size: few; cdr3_length: 16; j_call: TRBJ1-5; v_call: TRBV27; d_call: .; cdr3_nt: TGTGCCAGCAGTTTAAGTGGGGGGCCGAGCAATCAGCCCCAGCATTTT; cdr3_aa: CASSLSGGPSNQPQHF
clone_size: .; cdr3_length: 14; j_call: TRBJ2-3; v_call: TRBV5-1; d_call: .; cdr3_nt: TGCGCCAGCAGCCACCGGGACTTCTCAGATACGCAGTATTTT; cdr3_aa: CASSHRDFSDTQYF
clone_size: .; cdr3_length: 14; j_call: TRBJ1-4; v_call: TRBV9; d_call: .; cdr3_nt: TGTGCCAGCAGCGCTTGGGGTAATAATGAAAAACTGTTTTTT; cdr3_aa: CASSAWGNNEKLFF
clone_size: .; cdr3_length: 13; j_call: TRBJ2-7; v_call: TRBV30; d_call: .; cdr3_nt: TGTGCCTGGAGTGTCGACGGATCCTACGAGCAGTACTTC; cdr3_aa: CAWSVDGSYEQYF
clone_size: .; cdr3_length: 12; j_call: TRBJ2-5; v_call: TRBV6-5; d_call: TRBD1; cdr3_nt: TGTGCCAGCAGCTGGGACAGGGCGACCCAGTACTTC; cdr3_aa: CASSWDRATQYF
clone_size: few; cdr3_length: 19; j_call: TRBJ2-3; v_call: TRBV4-1; d_call: TRBD2; cdr3_nt: TGCGCCAGCAGCCAAGATGGAGCTAGCGGGGACATTAGCACAGATACGCAGTATTTT; cdr3_aa: CASSQDGASGDISTDTQYF
clone_size: .; cdr3_length: 14; j_call: TRBJ1-1; v_call: TRBV6-5; d_call: .; cdr3_nt: TGTGCCGGCAGTTACGCGCTCTCGGGCACTGAAGCTTTCTTT; cdr3_aa: CAGSYALSGTEAFF
clone_size: .; cdr3_length: 15; j_call: TRBJ2-7; v_call: TRBV27; d_call: TRBD1; cdr3_nt: TGTGCCAGCAGTTCCGGGGGACAGGGGCCCTACGAGCAGTACTTC; cdr3_aa: CASSSGGQGPYEQYF
clone_size: .; cdr3_length: 16; j_call: TRBJ2-1; v_call: TRBV15; d_call: TRBD2; cdr3_nt: TGTGCCACCAGAGATGTTACAGCGGGGGGTTACAATGAGCAGTTCTTC; cdr3_aa: CATRDVTAGGYNEQFF
clone_size: .; cdr3_length: 16; j_call: TRBJ2-1; v_call: TRBV6-5; d_call: .; cdr3_nt: TGTGCCAGCAGTTACTCTGGGGGCGAGGTTTACAATGAGCAGTTCTTC; cdr3_aa: CASSYSGGEVYNEQFF
clone_size: .; cdr3_length: 17; j_call: TRBJ1-2; v_call: TRBV18; d_call: .; cdr3_nt: TGTGCCAGCTCACCACCTTGGGGGAGCGACCCTAACTATGGCTACACCTTC; cdr3_aa: CASSPPWGSDPNYGYTF